The rows below give T cell receptor beta chains drawn from one sample of a study of blood T cell repertoires in COVID-19. Assay: immunoSEQ multiplex PCR; the TCRdb copy retains only in-frame clones and omits some. This sample yields 25,000 to 35,000 clones, of which 75% to 85% are seen a single time; 7.5% to 10% belongs to the top ten. Sequenced input: peripheral blood. Receptors were obtained from a man older than 75 with active COVID-19. CDR3s include the opening cysteine and the closing phenylalanine or tryptophan. A D gene is named only where the DNA matches it firmly. Size values are once, few and many counts, or a class for expanded clones, and some rows have none.

clone_size j_call v_call d_call cdr3_length cdr3_aa cdr3_nt
- TRBJ2-1 TRBV25-1 - 14 CASSDPTGLDEQFF TGTGCCAGCAGTGATCCCACCGGACTTGATGAGCAGTTCTTC
- TRBJ2-3 TRBV2 TRBD2 14 CASKKGLGTDTQYF TGTGCCAGCAAAAAGGGACTAGGCACAGATACGCAGTATTTT
few TRBJ2-7 TRBV5-4 TRBD1 14 CASSGGQTSYEQYF TGTGCCAGCAGCGGGGGACAGACCTCCTACGAGCAGTACTTC
- TRBJ2-5 TRBV7-6 - 17 CASSLDVSQGLGETQYF TGTGCCAGCAGCTTAGACGTTTCCCAGGGGTTGGGGGAGACCCAGTACTTC
- TRBJ2-3 TRBV19 - 14 CASSIRAGTDTQYF TGTGCCAGTAGTATCAGGGCGGGGACAGATACGCAGTATTTT
- TRBJ1-3 TRBV19 - 15 CASSINGDSGNTIYF TGTGCCAGTAGTATAAACGGGGACTCTGGAAACACCATATATTTT
- TRBJ1-3 TRBV6-5 TRBD1 16 CASSYRRTGVGNTIYF TGTGCCAGCAGTTACCGCCGGACAGGGGTCGGAAACACCATATATTTT
few TRBJ2-3 TRBV7-8 - 15 CASSLASGGTDTQYF TGTGCCAGCAGCTTAGCGTCGGGGGGCACAGATACGCAGTATTTT
- TRBJ1-2 TRBV6-6 - 15 CASSYSPGFNYGYTF TGTGCCAGCAGTTACTCTCCAGGCTTTAACTATGGCTACACCTTC
few TRBJ1-5 TRBV18 TRBD1 14 CASSKGQGSQPQHF TGTGCCAGCTCAAAGGGACAGGGGAGTCAGCCCCAGCATTTT
- TRBJ2-3 TRBV7-9 TRBD1 15 CASSTGTGATDTQYF TGTGCCAGCAGCACCGGGACAGGGGCAACAGATACGCAGTATTTT
- TRBJ2-7 TRBV6-6 - 14 CASSYSSGRYEQYF TGTGCCAGCAGTTACTCGTCTGGGCGCTACGAGCAGTACTTC
- TRBJ2-6 TRBV7-3 - 13 CASSSSGANVLTF TGTGCCAGCAGCTCATCTGGGGCCAACGTCCTGACTTTC
few TRBJ2-7 TRBV18 - 13 CASSPLGAYEQYF TGTGCCAGCTCACCACTAGGGGCTTACGAGCAGTACTTC
once TRBJ2-6 TRBV5-1 TRBD1 16 CASSLTGGTGANVLTF TGCGCCAGCAGCTTGACAGGGGGAACTGGGGCCAACGTCCTGACTTTC
- TRBJ2-4 TRBV19 TRBD1 15 CASSRQGALGNIQYF TGTGCCAGTAGTCGACAGGGGGCGTTAGGAAACATTCAGTACTTC
- TRBJ2-1 TRBV7-2 - 14 CASSHRLERGEQFF TGTGCCAGCAGCCACCGACTAGAACGTGGTGAGCAGTTCTTC
- TRBJ2-2 TRBV7-8 TRBD1 14 CASTDTGVTGELFF TGTGCCAGCACCGATACAGGGGTCACCGGGGAGCTGTTTTTT
- TRBJ2-3 TRBV7-2 TRBD1 14 CASRPGQHTDTQYF TGTGCCAGCAGACCGGGACAGCACACAGATACGCAGTATTTT
- TRBJ1-3 TRBV3-1/TRBV3-2 - 13 CASSQAGGNTIYF TGTGCCAGCAGCCAAGCGGGAGGAAACACCATATATTTT
- TRBJ2-1 TRBV2 - 14 CASSWTGTYNEQFF TGTGCCAGCAGCTGGACGGGAACCTACAATGAGCAGTTCTTC
- TRBJ2-7 TRBV6-5 TRBD1 13 CASAAGGGYEQYF TGTGCCAGCGCAGCAGGGGGCGGATACGAGCAGTACTTC
- TRBJ1-2 TRBV2 - 13 CASSPDSSRGYTF TGTGCCAGCAGCCCGGACAGCTCGAGGGGCTACACCTTC
- TRBJ2-2 TRBV6-6 - 14 CASRTAGGTGELFF TGTGCCAGCAGAACTGCTGGGGGGACCGGGGAGCTGTTTTTT
few TRBJ2-7 TRBV5-1 TRBD2 16 CASSLVGASGAGEQYF TGCGCCAGCAGCTTGGTGGGGGCTAGCGGGGCCGGCGAGCAGTACTTC
few TRBJ1-5 TRBV18 TRBD1 19 CASSQKAQGDRLSNQPQHF TGTGCCAGCTCCCAAAAGGCACAGGGGGATCGACTCAGCAATCAGCCCCAGCATTTT
- TRBJ2-5 TRBV2 - 14 CASSVVGGQETQYF TGTGCCAGCAGTGTGGTAGGGGGCCAAGAGACCCAGTACTTC
- TRBJ2-3 TRBV4-1 TRBD2 17 CASSRSERGVSTDTQYF TGCGCCAGCAGCCGCTCCGAGCGGGGGGTTAGCACAGATACGCAGTATTTT
- TRBJ1-1 TRBV18 - 11 CPLGGNTEAFF TGTCCTTTGGGGGGGAACACTGAAGCTTTCTTT
- TRBJ1-5 TRBV18 TRBD1 15 CASSPGGGQGNRQHF TGTGCCAGCTCACCAGGCGGGGGACAGGGCAACCGGCAGCATTTT
- TRBJ2-1 TRBV11-2 TRBD2 17 CASSVRILAGGGNEQFF TGTGCCAGCAGCGTCCGCATACTAGCGGGGGGTGGGAATGAGCAGTTCTTC
- TRBJ2-7 TRBV28 TRBD2 15 CASSLAGGFTYEQYF TGTGCCAGCAGTCTAGCGGGGGGATTCACCTACGAGCAGTACTTC
- TRBJ2-5 TRBV27 - 13 CASSFSAGRTQYF TGTGCCAGCAGTTTTTCGGCGGGGAGGACCCAGTACTTC
- TRBJ1-1 TRBV19 - 14 CASSISRGSTEAFF TGTGCCAGTAGTATATCTCGGGGTAGCACTGAAGCTTTCTTT
- TRBJ1-1 TRBV6-6 TRBD1 16 CASNYWAVPGTGEAFF TGTGCCAGCAACTACTGGGCGGTCCCCGGGACAGGGGAAGCTTTCTTT
- TRBJ1-2 TRBV10-3 TRBD1 13 CAISVDRVHGYTF TGTGCCATCAGTGTAGACAGGGTCCATGGCTACACCTTC
- TRBJ1-2 TRBV6-5 - 12 CASSNTGYGYTF TGTGCCAGCAGTAATACAGGGTATGGCTACACCTTC
- TRBJ2-5 TRBV5-5 - 12 CASSLDGETQYF TGTGCCAGCAGCTTGGACGGAGAGACCCAGTACTTC
- TRBJ1-1 TRBV5-5 - 15 CASSFSGVWDTEAFF TGTGCCAGCAGCTTCTCAGGGGTTTGGGACACTGAAGCTTTCTTT
- TRBJ2-7 TRBV2 TRBD1 14 CASTLGTDSYEQYF TGTGCCAGCACTTTAGGGACAGACTCCTACGAGCAGTACTTC
- TRBJ2-5 TRBV19 TRBD2 15 CASSVPTSGGETQYF TGTGCCAGTAGTGTCCCGACTAGCGGGGGCGAGACCCAGTACTTC
- TRBJ2-7 TRBV5-6 - 15 CASSRGGTRTYEQYF TGTGCCAGCAGCCGCGGCGGGACCCGGACGTACGAGCAGTACTTC
- TRBJ1-6 TRBV7-9 - 14 CASSSQVPNSPLHF TGTGCCAGCAGCTCACAAGTACCGAATTCACCCCTCCACTTT